Following are 8 T cell receptor beta chains from one sample sequenced in a study of cytomegalovirus exposure and HLA in healthy donors. 13 Jbeta primers and 60 Vbeta primers were used for the PCR. Some clones are missing from TCRdb's copy, which holds only in-frame ones; the method was immunoSEQ multiplex PCR. The sample gives about 160,000 clones, 70% to 90% of which show up once; less than 2.5% is in the top ten. The sequencing sample was made of PBMCs. The source of these receptors is a young man in good health and CMV-seropositive.

In its sample, this clone was seen a few times. The chain recombines TRBV9 with TRBJ2-1; D is undetermined. The V and J ends lost 4 bases and 8 bases respectively, with 7 bases between them. The CDR3 consists of 11 residues. CDR1 is SGDLS and CDR2 is YYNGEE in the germline V gene. CDR3 coding DNA: TGTGCCAGCAGCCGAGGCTATGAGCAGTTCTTC. Protein sequence: CASSRGYEQFF.

The J gene is TRBJ2-5, the V gene TRBV11-3, with 7 nucleotides matching TRBD2. CDR1 and CDR2 from the germline V gene are SGHNT and YENEEA. J was trimmed by 5 bases and V by 1 base; bases with no gene match: 4. The CDR3 is 14 amino acids. CDR3: CASSLAAGGETQYF. DNA for the CDR3: TGTGCCAGCAGCTTAGCGGCCGGGGGGGAGACCCAGTACTTC.

This chain connects TRBV6-6 to TRBJ1-4, with a weak D call TRBD1 (5 bases). Germline V lookup: CDR1 MNHNY, CDR2 SVGAGI (reference sequence). This CDR3 region has 13 residues. V lost 2 bases to trimming and J lost 8 bases, with 9 bases between them. The CDR3 sequence is CASSYGAEEKLFF. In nucleotides, the CDR3 is TGTGCCAGCAGTTACGGGGCCGAGGAAAAACTGTTTTTT.

The V gene is TRBV30, the J gene TRBJ2-2; TRBD1 agrees at 9 bases. With V trimmed by 5 bases and J by 7 bases, 8 bases remained unmatched. CDR1 and CDR2 (germline): GTSNPN, SVGIG (reference sequence). The CDR3 extends over 14 amino acids. This CDR3 is CAWDRGVSDGELFF. In nucleotides, the CDR3 is TGTGCCTGGGACAGGGGGGTTTCCGACGGGGAGCTGTTTTTT. Using reference TRBV30 and TRBJ2-2 for the parts outside the CDR3, the full variable domain is SQTIHQWPATLVQPVGSPLSLECTVEGTSNPNLYWYRQAAGRGLQLLFYSVGIGQISSEVPQNLSASRPQDRQFILSSKKLLLSDSGFYLCAWDRGVSDGELFFGEGSRLTVL.

J is TRBJ2-7 and V is TRBV5-6; 12 positions agree with TRBD1. CDR3 size: 16 residues. The V and J ends lost 1 base and 4 bases, in that order; junction bases with no gene match: 6. Per the germline V gene, CDR1 is SGHDT and CDR2 is YYEEEE. The CDR3 bases are TGTGCCAGCAGCTTGTGGGGGACAGGGGGCGAGTACGAGCAGTACTTC. Amino acids: CASSLWGTGGEYEQYF.

This clone has a handful of counts. The CDR3 loop reads CASRTGQGGEKLFF. DNA for the CDR3: TGTGCCAGCAGGACGGGACAGGGTGGAGAAAAACTGTTTTTT. The genes are TRBV6-5 and TRBJ1-4; 9 nucleotides match TRBD1. Germline V gene lookup returns CDR1 MNHEY and CDR2 SVGAGI. V lost 6 bases to trimming and J lost 8 bases; unmatched junction nucleotides: 7. The CDR3 is 14 amino acids.

This clone was observed a handful of times. V usage is TRBV30 and J usage is TRBJ1-2; 7 nucleotides line up with TRBD1. This CDR3 is 16 amino acids long. The V gene end was trimmed by 0 bases and the J gene end by 3 bases; junction bases not matched to a gene: 10. Germline lookup yields CDR1 GTSNPN and CDR2 SVGIG (reference sequence). CDR3 sequence reads: CAWSVLPRQGYYGYTF. DNA for the CDR3: TGTGCCTGGAGTGTACTCCCCAGACAGGGATACTATGGCTACACCTTC.

This clone was recorded once. This chain joins TRBV21-1 and TRBJ1-1. TRBV21-1 is deemed a pseudogene. This CDR3 spans 13 amino acids. This chain's CDR3 is CASRKVSGSEAFF. The CDR3 nucleotides read TGTGCCAGCAGAAAAGTATCGGGATCTGAAGCTTTCTTT.